This T cell receptor beta chain originates from a study of blood T cell repertoires in COVID-19. In the study overall: The United States, Italy and Spain supplied acute and convalescent COVID-19 samples. PBMCs, B-cell-depleted T cells, or T cells were the source of the cDNA or gDNA that made up the material.

In germline, CDR1 is MGHDK, CDR2 SYGVNS. Trimming shortened V by 3 bases and J by 9 bases, and 12 bases separated the two germline ends. This CDR3 region has 12 residues. Original processing notes: Reference gene primers were amplified, and this amplification served to estimate nucleated cell counts. Generated by immunoSEQ multiplex PCR, the TCRdb table keeps only in-frame clones and is missing some. That table supplies the V and J calls and clone size; D and trimming were determined from the DNA. The sample holds around 250,000 clones, approximately 89% seen once. The sequenced sample was peripheral blood. The chain is built from TRBV25-1 and TRBJ2-7, with unresolved D. The receptor was isolated from an older woman who had recovered from COVID-19. As DNA, the CDR3 is TGTGCCAGCAGTGATTATCCGGTCGGGCAGTACTTC. As protein: CASSDYPVGQYF.